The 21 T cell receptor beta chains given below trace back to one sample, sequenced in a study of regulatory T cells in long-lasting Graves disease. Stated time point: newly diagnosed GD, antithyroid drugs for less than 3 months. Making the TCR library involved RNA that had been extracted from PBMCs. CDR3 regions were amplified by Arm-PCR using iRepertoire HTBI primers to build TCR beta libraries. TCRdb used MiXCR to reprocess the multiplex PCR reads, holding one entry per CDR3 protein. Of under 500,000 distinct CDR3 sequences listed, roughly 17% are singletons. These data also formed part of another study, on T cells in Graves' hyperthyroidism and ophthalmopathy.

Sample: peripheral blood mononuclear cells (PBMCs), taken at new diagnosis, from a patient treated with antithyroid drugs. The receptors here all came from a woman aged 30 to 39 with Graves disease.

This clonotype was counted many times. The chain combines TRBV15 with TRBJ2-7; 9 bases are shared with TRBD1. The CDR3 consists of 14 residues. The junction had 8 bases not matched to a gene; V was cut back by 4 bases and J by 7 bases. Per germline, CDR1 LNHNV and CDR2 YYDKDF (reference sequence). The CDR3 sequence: CATSTTGGSREQYF. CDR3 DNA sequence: TGTGCCACCAGCACGACAGGGGGATCTCGAGAGCAGTACTTC.

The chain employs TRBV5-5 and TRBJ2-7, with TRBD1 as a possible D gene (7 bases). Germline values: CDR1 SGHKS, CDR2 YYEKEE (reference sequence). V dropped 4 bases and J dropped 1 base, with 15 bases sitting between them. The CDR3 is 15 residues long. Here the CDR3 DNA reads TGTGCCAGCAGCCTGGTCCCAGGGGGGTCCTACGAGCAGTACTTC. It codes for CASSLVPGGSYEQYF.

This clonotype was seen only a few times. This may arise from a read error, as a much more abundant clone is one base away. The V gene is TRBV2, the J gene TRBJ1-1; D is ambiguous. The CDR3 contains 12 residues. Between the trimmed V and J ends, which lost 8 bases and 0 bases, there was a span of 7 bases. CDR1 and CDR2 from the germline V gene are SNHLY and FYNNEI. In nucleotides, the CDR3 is TGTGCCAGCGACAAGCTGAACACTGAAGCTTTCTTT. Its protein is CASDKLNTEAFF.

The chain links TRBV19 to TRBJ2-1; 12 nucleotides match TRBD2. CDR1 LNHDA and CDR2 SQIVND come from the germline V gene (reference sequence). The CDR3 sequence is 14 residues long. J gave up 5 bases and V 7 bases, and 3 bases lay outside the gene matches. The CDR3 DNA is TGTGCCAGTACGGGACTAGCGGGTGACAATGAGCAGTTCTTC. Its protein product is CASTGLAGDNEQFF.

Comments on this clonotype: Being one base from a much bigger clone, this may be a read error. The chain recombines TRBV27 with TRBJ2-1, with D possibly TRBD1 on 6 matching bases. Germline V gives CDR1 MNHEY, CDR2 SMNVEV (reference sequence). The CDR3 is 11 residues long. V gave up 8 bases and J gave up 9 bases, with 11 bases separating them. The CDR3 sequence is CASAQGSEQFF. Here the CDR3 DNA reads TGTGCCAGCGCGCAGGGGAGTGAGCAGTTCTTC.

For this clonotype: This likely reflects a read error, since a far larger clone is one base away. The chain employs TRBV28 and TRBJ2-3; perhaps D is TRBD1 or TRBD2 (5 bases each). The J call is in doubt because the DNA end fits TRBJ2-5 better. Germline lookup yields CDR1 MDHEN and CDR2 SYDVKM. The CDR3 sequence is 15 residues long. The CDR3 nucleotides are TGTGCCAGCACCCGGGGCTCTAGTTTAGGAGAGAACCAGTACTTC. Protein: CASTRGSSLGENQYF.

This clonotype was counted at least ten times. This CDR3 reads CASEPKTGFEAFF. The CDR3 nucleotides are TGTGCCAGCGAGCCCAAGACGGGGTTTGAAGCTTTCTTT. This chain links TRBV6-1 with TRBJ1-1; D gene unclear. Trimming left V 8 bases short and J 7 bases short, with 17 bases between. CDR3 length equals 13 residues. Germline values: CDR1 MNHNS, CDR2 SASEGT.

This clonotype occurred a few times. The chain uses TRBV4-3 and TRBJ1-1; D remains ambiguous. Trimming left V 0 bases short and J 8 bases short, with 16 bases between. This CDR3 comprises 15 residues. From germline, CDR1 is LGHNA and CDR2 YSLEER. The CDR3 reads CASSQDTASPGEAFF. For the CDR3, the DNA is TGCGCCAGCAGCCAAGATACGGCATCACCTGGGGAAGCTTTCTTT.

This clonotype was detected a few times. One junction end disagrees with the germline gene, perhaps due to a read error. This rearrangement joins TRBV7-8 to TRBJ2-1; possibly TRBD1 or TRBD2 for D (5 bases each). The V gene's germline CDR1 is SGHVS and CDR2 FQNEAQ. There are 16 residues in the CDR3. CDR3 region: CASTLSGTPKVHEQFF. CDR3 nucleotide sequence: TGTGCCAGCACCTTATCCGGGACCCCGAAGGTACATGAGCAGTTCTTC.

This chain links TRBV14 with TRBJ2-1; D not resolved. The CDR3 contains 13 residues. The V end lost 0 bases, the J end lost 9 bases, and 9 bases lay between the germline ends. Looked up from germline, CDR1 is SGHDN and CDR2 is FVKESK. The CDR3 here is CASSQDQQGEQFF. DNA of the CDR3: TGTGCCAGCAGCCAAGATCAACAAGGTGAGCAGTTCTTC.

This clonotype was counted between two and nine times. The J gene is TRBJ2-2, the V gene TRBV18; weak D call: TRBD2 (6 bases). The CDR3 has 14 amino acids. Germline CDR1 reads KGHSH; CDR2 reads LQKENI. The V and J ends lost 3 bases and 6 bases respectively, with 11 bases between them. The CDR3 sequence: CASSPGLSSGELFF. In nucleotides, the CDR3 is TGTGCCAGCTCACCGGGACTTTCTTCCGGGGAGCTGTTTTTT. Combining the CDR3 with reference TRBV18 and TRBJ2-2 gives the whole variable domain NAGVMQNPRHLVRRRGQEARLRCSPMKGHSHVYWYRQLPEEGLKFMVYLQKENIIDESGMPKERFSAEFPKEGPSILRIQQVVRGDSAAYFCASSPGLSSGELFFGEGSRLTVL.

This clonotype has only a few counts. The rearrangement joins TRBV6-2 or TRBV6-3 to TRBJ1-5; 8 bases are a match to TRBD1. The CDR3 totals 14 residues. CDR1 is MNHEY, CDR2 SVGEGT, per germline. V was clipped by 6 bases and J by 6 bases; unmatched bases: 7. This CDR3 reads CASRQTGDFQPQHF. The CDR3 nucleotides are TGTGCCAGCAGACAGACAGGGGATTTTCAGCCCCAGCATTTT.

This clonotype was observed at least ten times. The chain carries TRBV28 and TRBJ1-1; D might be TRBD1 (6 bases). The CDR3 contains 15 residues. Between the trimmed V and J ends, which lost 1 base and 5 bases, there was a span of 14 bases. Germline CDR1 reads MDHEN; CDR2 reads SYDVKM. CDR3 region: CASSLYVQGRTEAFF. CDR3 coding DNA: TGTGCCAGCAGTTTATACGTCCAGGGGCGAACTGAAGCTTTCTTT.

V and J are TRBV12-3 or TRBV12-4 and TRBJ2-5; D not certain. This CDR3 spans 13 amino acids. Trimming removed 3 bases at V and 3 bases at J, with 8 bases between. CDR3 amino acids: CASSFMDEETQYF. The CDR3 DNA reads TGTGCCAGCAGTTTTATGGATGAAGAGACCCAGTACTTC.

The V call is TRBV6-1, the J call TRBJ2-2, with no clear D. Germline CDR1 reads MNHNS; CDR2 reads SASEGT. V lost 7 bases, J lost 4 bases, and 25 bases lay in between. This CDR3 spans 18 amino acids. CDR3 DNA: TGTGCCAGCACCATCCTAGTCCGGCGCCCTCAAGTCACCGGGGAGCTGTTTTTT. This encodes CASTILVRRPQVTGELFF.

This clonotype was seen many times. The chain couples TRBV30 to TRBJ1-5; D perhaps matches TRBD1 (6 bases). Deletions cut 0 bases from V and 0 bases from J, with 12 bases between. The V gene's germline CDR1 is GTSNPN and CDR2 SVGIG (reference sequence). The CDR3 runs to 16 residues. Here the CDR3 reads CAWSVRGGYSNQPQHF. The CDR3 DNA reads TGTGCCTGGAGTGTCAGGGGTGGTTATAGCAATCAGCCCCAGCATTTT.

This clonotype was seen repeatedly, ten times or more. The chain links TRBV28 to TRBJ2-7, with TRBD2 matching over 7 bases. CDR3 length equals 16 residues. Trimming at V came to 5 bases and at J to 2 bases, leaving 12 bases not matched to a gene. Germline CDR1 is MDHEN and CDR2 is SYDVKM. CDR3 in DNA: TGTGCCAGCAGTCAAATTTCTAGCGGCCTCACCTACGAGCAGTACTTC. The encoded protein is CASSQISSGLTYEQYF.

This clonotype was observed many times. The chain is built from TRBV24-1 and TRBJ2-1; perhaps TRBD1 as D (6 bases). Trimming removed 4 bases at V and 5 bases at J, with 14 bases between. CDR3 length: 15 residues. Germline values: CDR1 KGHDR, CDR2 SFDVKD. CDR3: CATSEETGFDNEQFF. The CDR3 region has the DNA TGTGCCACCAGTGAGGAGACAGGTTTTGACAATGAGCAGTTCTTC.

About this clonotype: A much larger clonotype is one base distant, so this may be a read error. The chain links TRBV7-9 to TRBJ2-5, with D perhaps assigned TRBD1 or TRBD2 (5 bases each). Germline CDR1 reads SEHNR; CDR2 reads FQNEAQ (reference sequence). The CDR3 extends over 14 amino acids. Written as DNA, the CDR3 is TGTGCCAGCAGTGACCGGGGACGGGAAGAGACCCGGTACTTC. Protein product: CASSDRGREETRYF.

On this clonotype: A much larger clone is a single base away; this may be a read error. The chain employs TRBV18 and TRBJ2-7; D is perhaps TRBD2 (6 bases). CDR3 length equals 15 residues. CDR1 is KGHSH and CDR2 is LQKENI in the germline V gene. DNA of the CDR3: TGTGCCAGCTCACTAAATAGCGGAGAGGGGTACGGGCAGTACTTC. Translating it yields CASSLNSGEGYGQYF.

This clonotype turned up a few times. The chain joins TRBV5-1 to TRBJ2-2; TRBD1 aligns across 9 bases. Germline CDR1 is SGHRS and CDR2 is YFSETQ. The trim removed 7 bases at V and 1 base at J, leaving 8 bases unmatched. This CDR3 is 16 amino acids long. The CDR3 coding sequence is TGCGCCAGCCATCAACCGGGACAGGGGAACACCGGGGAGCTGTTTTTT. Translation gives CASHQPGQGNTGELFF.